This T cell receptor beta chain is from a study of technical replicates of blood from a few donors. Here immunoSEQ multiplex PCR was the method, and the copy in TCRdb shows in-frame clones only, minus some. The table shows roughly 68,000 clones, with 92% occurring only once. The CDR3 sequence is 16 residues long. Losses at the gene ends were 4 bases for V and 1 base for J; bases not matched to a gene: 5. The germline CDR1 and CDR2 sequences are MNHEY and SVGAGI. Sequencing input: T cells isolated from PBMCs. J is TRBJ2-1 and V is TRBV6-5; 9 bases map to TRBD2. This TCR was recovered from a human donor in good health. The CDR3 reads CASSFGLAFSYNEQFF. The CDR3 DNA is TGTGCCAGCAGTTTCGGACTAGCGTTTTCCTACAATGAGCAGTTCTTC.